These 19 T cell receptor beta chains were sequenced from one sample in a study of T cells after yellow fever vaccination. TCRdb redid the calling of the 5' RACE reads with MiXCR, one entry per CDR3 protein. The repertoire consists of some 400,000 distinct CDR3 sequences, with more than 5.5% occurring once and the leading ten covering 15%. Specimen: PBMCs, collected 5 days after the yellow fever booster vaccination. These receptors all stem from a man aged 25-40 years who received the YFV17D yellow fever vaccine.

This clonotype occurred once. The chain joins TRBV7-6 to TRBJ2-7; D is perhaps TRBD2 (5 bases). Trimming pared 4 bases from V and 6 bases from J, leaving 16 bases between. CDR3 length equals 14 residues. From germline, CDR1 is SGHVS and CDR2 FNYEAQ. The chain's CDR3 is CASSSSGGLIEQYF. The CDR3 DNA sequence: TGTGCCAGCAGCTCCTCAGGCGGGCTGATCGAGCAGTACTTC. Variable domain in full (rest from reference TRBV7-6 and TRBJ2-7): GAGVSQSPRYKVTKRGQDVALRCDPISGHVSLYWYRQALGQGPEFLTYFNYEAQQDKSGLPNDRFSAERPEGSISTLTIQRTEQRDSAMYRCASSSSGGLIEQYFGPGTRLTVT.

This clonotype was recorded at least ten times. The V gene is TRBV20-1, the J gene TRBJ1-1; TRBD1 might be the D (5 bases). CDR1 is DFQATT and CDR2 is SNEGSKA in the germline V gene (reference sequence). V was shortened by 1 base and J by 3 bases, with 12 bases between the two germline ends. CDR3 length: 14 residues. The CDR3 nucleotides are TGCAGTGCTAGAGGGGGGGTGGGGGACACTGAAGCTTTCTTT. This gives the protein CSARGGVGDTEAFF.

The chain recombines TRBV19 with TRBJ2-7; no clear D. V lost 0 bases and J 1 base, leaving 7 bases between the germline ends. CDR3 length: 14 residues. Germline V gene sequence: CDR1 LNHDA, CDR2 SQIVND (reference sequence). CDR3 sequence (DNA): TGTGCCAGTAGTATAGATCACCGTTCCTACGAGCAGTACTTC. Protein: CASSIDHRSYEQYF.

This clonotype was picked up many times. The chain combines TRBV6-2 or TRBV6-3 with TRBJ2-6; TRBD2 is a possible D gene (6 bases). Trimming took off 6 bases at V and 4 bases at J, with 10 bases between the two ends. This CDR3 is 14 amino acids long. Per germline, CDR1 MNHEY and CDR2 SVGEGT. The DNA of the CDR3 is TGTGCCAGCAGCCGCGGAGGGGGGGCCAACGTCCTGACTTTC. Translated, it gives CASSRGGGANVLTF.

This rearrangement joins TRBV28 to TRBJ2-5, with D uncertain. V shed 1 base and J shed 5 bases, with 20 bases lying between them. The germline CDR1 and CDR2 sequences are MDHEN and SYDVKM. This CDR3 has 17 residues. CDR3 region: CASSLSVLTRAFETQYF. CDR3 bases: TGTGCCAGCAGTTTATCAGTCCTCACCCGCGCTTTTGAGACCCAGTACTTC.

Many counts were recorded for this clonotype. This chain connects TRBV5-4 to TRBJ2-1, with D perhaps matching TRBD1 (5 bases). This CDR3 spans 15 amino acids. V gave up 0 bases and J gave up 5 bases, with 12 bases separating them. The germline V gene encodes CDR1 SGHNT and CDR2 YYREEE (reference sequence). The CDR3 loop is CASSLGAGPNNEQFF. As DNA, the CDR3 is TGTGCCAGCAGCTTGGGGGCAGGGCCAAACAATGAGCAGTTCTTC.

This clonotype was recorded at least ten times. V and J are TRBV5-1 and TRBJ2-3, with D perhaps TRBD2 (6 bases). This CDR3 has 17 amino acids. V gave up 1 base and J gave up 4 bases, with 19 bases separating them. The germline gives CDR1 SGHRS, CDR2 YFSETQ. CDR3 DNA: TGCGCCAGCAGCTTGACTGGCGGGGCCGCTGGAGCAGATACGCAGTATTTT. The encoded protein is CASSLTGGAAGADTQYF.

In this sample, this clonotype turned up many times. The rearrangement joins TRBV28 to TRBJ2-3; D is possibly TRBD1 (6 bases). The germline V and J ends were trimmed by 4 bases and 5 bases, with 10 bases remaining between them. The CDR3 covers 13 residues. From germline, CDR1 is MDHEN and CDR2 SYDVKM. CDR3 nucleotide sequence: TGTGCCAGCAGTTACACAGGGCAAGATACGCAGTATTTT. Protein product: CASSYTGQDTQYF.

The genes are TRBV19 and TRBJ2-4; TRBD2 agrees at 9 bases. CDR3 length: 18 residues. V shed 6 bases and J 0 bases; nucleotides not matched to a gene: 12. The germline V gene encodes CDR1 LNHDA and CDR2 SQIVND (reference sequence). The CDR3: CASRVSREGPRAKNIQYF. The CDR3 bases are TGTGCCAGTAGGGTCTCGCGGGAGGGCCCGAGAGCCAAAAACATTCAGTACTTC.

This clonotype has only a few counts. The gene calls are TRBV6-2 or TRBV6-3 and TRBJ1-6; 11 nucleotides line up with TRBD1. The CDR3 runs 13 residues. The trim removed 9 bases at V and 10 bases at J, leaving 5 bases unmatched. CDR1 and CDR2 (germline): MNHEY, SVGEGT. CDR3 protein: CASRGQGVSPLHF. The CDR3 nucleotides are TGTGCCAGTCGGGGACAGGGGGTCTCACCCCTCCACTTT.

This clonotype was seen a few times. The chain has TRBV20-1 and TRBJ2-2; 7 bases agree with TRBD2. The length of the CDR3 is 13 residues. Germline lookup yields CDR1 DFQATT and CDR2 SNEGSKA (reference sequence). J was trimmed by 7 bases and V by 3 bases; bases with no gene match: 5. The CDR3 region has the DNA TGCAGTGCTAGTGCTAGCGGAGGCGGGGAGCTGTTTTTT. Protein product: CSASASGGGELFF.

This clonotype turned up a few times. The chain carries TRBV6-1 and TRBJ2-4; 7 bases are shared with TRBD1. Germline loops: CDR1 MNHNS, CDR2 SASEGT. V trimming: 6 bases; J trimming: 4 bases; junction bases outside the gene matches: 9. The CDR3 length is 15 residues. CDR3 amino acids: CASSGTAIEKNIQYF. The CDR3 DNA reads as TGTGCCAGCAGCGGGACAGCAATAGAAAAAAACATTCAGTACTTC.

This rearrangement joins TRBV5-6 to TRBJ2-5; D gene uncertain. Between the trimmed V and J ends, which lost 1 base and 2 bases, there was a span of 9 bases. Germline values: CDR1 SGHDT, CDR2 YYEEEE. The CDR3 is 14 residues long. The chain's CDR3 is CASSLLWRQETQYF. The CDR3 bases are TGTGCCAGCAGCTTGCTCTGGCGGCAAGAGACCCAGTACTTC.

In its sample, this clonotype was seen many times. The J gene is TRBJ2-5, the V gene TRBV11-2; 12 nucleotides line up with TRBD2. CDR3 length: 16 residues. The J segment lost 1 base and the V segment lost 0 bases, leaving 0 bases of the junction unmatched. Germline V gene data show CDR1 as SGHAT and CDR2 as FQNNGV. CDR3 bases: TGTGCCAGCAGCTTAGAACTAGCGGGAGGCCAAGAGACCCAGTACTTC. Its translation is CASSLELAGGQETQYF.

Ten or more counts support this clonotype. The V call is TRBV6-6, the J call TRBJ2-7; D gene uncertain. Germline CDR1 and CDR2: MNHNY and SVGAGI (reference sequence). V dropped 7 bases and J dropped 3 bases, with 7 bases sitting between them. The CDR3 length is 11 residues. CDR3 sequence (DNA): TGTGCCAGCACCAAAGGCTACGAGCAGTACTTC. It translates to CASTKGYEQYF.

In this sample, this clonotype turned up many times. The rearrangement links TRBV20-1 to TRBJ1-5; maybe TRBD1 (6 bases). V gave up 4 bases and J gave up 4 bases, with 17 bases separating them. The V gene's germline CDR1 is DFQATT and CDR2 SNEGSKA (reference sequence). This CDR3 has 15 amino acids. CDR3 residues: CSAKGGSGSNQPQHF. CDR3 nucleotide sequence: TGCAGTGCTAAGGGGGGCTCGGGTAGTAATCAGCCCCAGCATTTT.

There are many counts of this clonotype. CDR3 region: CASSGTGTGAYEQYF. For the CDR3, the DNA is TGCGCCAGCAGCGGGACCGGGACAGGGGCCTACGAGCAGTACTTC. This chain connects TRBV5-1 to TRBJ2-7; 10 bases are shared with TRBD1. Germline V CDR1 and CDR2: SGHRS, YFSETQ. This CDR3 spans 15 amino acids. The J segment lost 2 bases and the V segment lost 4 bases, leaving 6 bases of the junction unmatched. Filled out from reference TRBV5-1 and TRBJ2-7, the complete variable domain reads KAGVTQTPRYLIKTRGQQVTLSCSPISGHRSVSWYQQTPGQGLQFLFEYFSETQRNKGNFPGRFSGRQFSNSRSEMNVSTLELGDSALYLCASSGTGTGAYEQYFGPGTRLTVT.

This clonotype was seen only a few times. The chain joins TRBV14 to TRBJ2-3; the match to TRBD2 covers 13 bases. V shed 4 bases and J 0 bases; nucleotides not matched to a gene: 10. Germline CDR1 is SGHDN and CDR2 is FVKESK. The CDR3 is made up of 19 amino acids. CDR3 nucleotides: TGTGCCAGCAGCCTCACCTGGACTAGCGGGAGAACTAGCACAGATACGCAGTATTTT. Residues: CASSLTWTSGRTSTDTQYF.

This clonotype was counted at least ten times. J is TRBJ2-1 and V is TRBV5-1, with 8 bases lining up with TRBD2. The CDR3 runs 16 residues. Losses at the gene ends were 0 bases for V and 8 bases for J; bases not matched to a gene: 10. The V gene's germline CDR1 is SGHRS and CDR2 YFSETQ. The CDR3 sequence: CASSLARSGGADEQFF. CDR3 coding DNA: TGCGCCAGCAGCTTGGCCAGGTCGGGAGGGGCAGATGAGCAGTTCTTC. The full variable domain, its missing parts supplied by reference TRBV5-1 and TRBJ2-1, is KAGVTQTPRYLIKTRGQQVTLSCSPISGHRSVSWYQQTPGQGLQFLFEYFSETQRNKGNFPGRFSGRQFSNSRSEMNVSTLELGDSALYLCASSLARSGGADEQFFGPGTRLTVL.